A single sample is the source of the 30 T cell receptor beta chains below, sequenced in a study of CD8 T cells in Susac syndrome. The authors reverse transcribed roughly 0.5 to 1 ug RNA with random hexamers. TCRdb fed the immunoSEQ multiplex PCR reads into MiXCR, producing one record per CDR3 protein. This sample has about 83,000 distinct CDR3 sequences, with around 96% found just once. Input material: CD8+ T cells from PBMCs. Source of these receptors: a human donor with Susac syndrome.

The chain couples TRBV24-1 to TRBJ2-2; TRBD1 aligns across 7 bases. The CDR3 is 14 residues long. V dropped 3 bases and J dropped 7; count of bases not matched to a gene: 4. Germline CDR1 is KGHDR and CDR2 is SFDVKD. The DNA of the CDR3 is TGTGCCACCAGTGATCACCCAGGGGGCGGGGAGCTGTTTTTT. Amino acid sequence: CATSDHPGGGELFF.

The CDR3: CASSQRELVAKNIQYF. The CDR3 DNA reads as TGTGCCAGCAGCCAGCGGGAGCTGGTAGCCAAAAACATTCAGTACTTC. The chain couples TRBV7-8 to TRBJ2-4; 8 bases match TRBD2. V dropped 5 bases and J dropped 0; count of bases not matched to a gene: 6. The CDR3 has 16 amino acids. Per germline, CDR1 SGHVS and CDR2 FQNEAQ.

This rearrangement joins TRBV28 to TRBJ1-6, with 8 bases matching TRBD1. With V trimmed by 7 bases and J by 12 bases, 5 bases remained unmatched. This CDR3 has 12 amino acids. The V gene's germline CDR1 is MDHEN and CDR2 SYDVKM. The CDR3 here is CASNLDRGPLHF. For the CDR3, the DNA is TGTGCCAGCAACCTCGACAGGGGACCCCTCCACTTT.

This clonotype has only one observation. The chain is built from TRBV7-3 and TRBJ2-3; D is perhaps TRBD1 (5 bases). Germline loops: CDR1 SGHTA, CDR2 FQGTGA. The CDR3 is made up of 15 amino acids. Trimming stripped 5 bases from V and 3 bases from J, with 15 bases between. CDR3 loop: CASSLVGPGTDTQYF. CDR3 coding DNA: TGTGCCAGCAGCCTGGTCGGACCAGGGACAGATACGCAGTATTTT.

The rearrangement links TRBV6-2 or TRBV6-3 to TRBJ2-1; no reliable D call. Trimming removed 3 bases at V and 7 bases at J, with 7 bases between. This CDR3 region has 12 residues. Germline values: CDR1 MNHEY, CDR2 SVGEGT. The CDR3 protein is CASSYGRNEQFF. The CDR3 DNA follows: TGTGCCAGCAGTTATGGCAGAAATGAGCAGTTCTTC.

The V and J genes are TRBV15 and TRBJ1-5; D ambiguous. The CDR3 length is 15 residues. In germline, CDR1 is LNHNV, CDR2 YYDKDF (reference sequence). V lost 1 base and J 0 bases, leaving 7 bases between the germline ends. Here the CDR3 reads CATSRASSSNQPQHF. The CDR3 DNA follows: TGTGCCACCAGCAGAGCGTCCAGTAGCAATCAGCCCCAGCATTTT.

The table lists this clonotype with a count of one. This chain joins TRBV29-1 and TRBJ1-1; possible D gene TRBD1, 6 bases. The CDR3 contains 12 residues. The V gene lost 6 bases and the J gene lost 10 bases, with 18 bases spanning the gap. Germline CDR1 SQVTM, CDR2 ANQGSEA. CDR3 coding DNA: TGCAGCGTGGGACATTCCCCTTTGGGAGCTTTCTTT. Translating it yields CSVGHSPLGAFF.

This rearrangement joins TRBV20-1 to TRBJ2-5, with no clear D. The CDR3 contains 17 residues. Germline CDR1 DFQATT, CDR2 SNEGSKA (reference sequence). The ends were cut back, 1 base at V and 2 bases at J, with 20 bases in the middle. As DNA, the CDR3 is TGCAGTGCTAGAGCCCTACTTCTCCGGGCCCAACAAGAGACCCAGTACTTC. Amino acids: CSARALLLRAQQETQYF.

This sequence joins TRBV4-2 and TRBJ2-1; 9 bases are shared with TRBD1. Germline CDR1 LGHNA, CDR2 YNFKEQ. The CDR3 has 16 residues. V shed 2 bases, J shed 7 bases, and the junction held 9 bases outside the gene matches. The CDR3 DNA sequence: TGTGCCAGCAGCCAACGGGGACAGGGAACGAGGAATGAGCAGTTCTTC. Protein: CASSQRGQGTRNEQFF.

This clonotype was seen once. J is TRBJ2-1 and V is TRBV20-1; D not certain. Trimming removed 3 bases at V and 4 bases at J, with 19 bases between. The CDR3 is 16 amino acids. From germline, CDR1 is DFQATT and CDR2 SNEGSKA (reference sequence). For the CDR3, the DNA is TGCAGTGCTAGCGAAGTCGACACCATACATTACAATGAGCAGTTCTTC. Its protein product is CSASEVDTIHYNEQFF.

This chain connects TRBV9 to TRBJ2-1; TRBD2 agrees at 10 bases. The germline gives CDR1 SGDLS, CDR2 YYNGEE. The CDR3 extends over 17 amino acids. J was trimmed by 6 bases and V by 4 bases; bases with no gene match: 13. The CDR3 loop is CASSSPLAGVQLNEQFF. CDR3 bases: TGTGCCAGCAGCTCCCCCCTAGCGGGAGTTCAACTCAATGAGCAGTTCTTC. The full variable domain, completed using reference TRBV9 and TRBJ2-1, is DSGVTQTPKHLITATGQRVTLRCSPRSGDLSVYWYQQSLDQGLQFLIQYYNGEERAKGNILERFSAQQFPDLHSELNLSSLELGDSALYFCASSSPLAGVQLNEQFFGPGTRLTVL.

For the CDR3, the DNA is TGTGCCATCGGACAGGCCGACAATCAGCCCCAGCATTTT. Its protein product is CAIGQADNQPQHF. The gene calls are TRBV27 and TRBJ1-5; the match to TRBD1 covers 7 bases. This CDR3 comprises 13 residues. Per germline, CDR1 MNHEY and CDR2 SMNVEV (reference sequence). Trimming removed 10 bases from V and 3 bases from J; junction bases left unmatched: 6.

V is TRBV20-1 and J is TRBJ2-1; 11 bases agree with TRBD2. The CDR3 sequence is 14 residues long. Germline V lookup: CDR1 DFQATT, CDR2 SNEGSKA (reference sequence). The J segment lost 10 bases and the V segment lost 0 bases, leaving 5 bases of the junction unmatched. CDR3 bases: TGCAGTGCTAGAGATTTGACTAGCGGGAAGGAGCAGTTCTTC. Its translation: CSARDLTSGKEQFF.

The rearrangement joins TRBV7-9 to TRBJ2-1; D not certain. Germline V gene data show CDR1 as SEHNR and CDR2 as FQNEAQ (reference sequence). This CDR3 has 15 residues. The V and J ends lost 8 bases and 0 bases respectively, with 14 bases between them. The CDR3 sequence: CASSASESSYNEQFF. The CDR3 DNA is TGTGCCAGCTCCGCCAGTGAGAGCTCCTACAATGAGCAGTTCTTC.

The chain uses TRBV27 and TRBJ2-1; maybe TRBD2 (5 bases). Deletions cut 2 bases from V and 0 bases from J, with 8 bases between. The germline CDR1 and CDR2 sequences are MNHEY and SMNVEV (reference sequence). CDR3 length: 15 residues. This chain's CDR3 is CASSLAGSSYNEQFF. The CDR3, as DNA: TGTGCCAGCAGTTTAGCGGGTAGCTCCTACAATGAGCAGTTCTTC.

The gene calls are TRBV5-1 and TRBJ2-7, with D unclear. Looked up from germline, CDR1 is SGHRS and CDR2 is YFSETQ. The CDR3 extends over 14 amino acids. V gave up 0 bases and J gave up 2 bases, with 9 bases separating them. The CDR3 coding sequence is TGCGCCAGCAGCTTGGGAAAGCCCCCCTACGAGCAGTACGTC. It codes for CASSLGKPPYEQYV.

V gene TRBV7-9 combines with J gene TRBJ1-5, with D unclear. Germline V CDR1 and CDR2: SEHNR, FQNEAQ (reference sequence). V dropped 7 bases and J dropped 16 bases, with 20 bases sitting between them. The CDR3 is 12 residues long. Here the CDR3 reads CASTPLEEGQHF. The CDR3 coding sequence is TGTGCCAGCACCCCTTTAGAGGAGGGTCAACATTTT.

The genes are TRBV14 and TRBJ1-1, with unresolved D. V was trimmed by 4 bases and J by 8 bases, leaving 14 bases between them. This CDR3 has 13 amino acids. The V gene's germline CDR1 is SGHDN and CDR2 FVKESK. In nucleotides, the CDR3 is TGTGCCAGCAGCCCTTTCGGGAAAGCCGAAGCTTTCTTT. Translated, it gives CASSPFGKAEAFF.

This sequence joins TRBV9 and TRBJ1-1, with D unclear. Trimming stripped 0 bases from V and 4 bases from J, with 10 bases between. This CDR3 has 14 amino acids. Germline CDR1 reads SGDLS; CDR2 reads YYNGEE. CDR3 sequence (DNA): TGTGCCAGCAGCGTAGGAGTGGCGGCCACTGAAGCTTTCTTT. Translated: CASSVGVAATEAFF.

The rearrangement links TRBV29-1 to TRBJ2-7, with D perhaps being TRBD1 or TRBD2 (5 bases each). The CDR3 runs to 13 residues. The germline CDR1 and CDR2 sequences are SQVTM and ANQGSEA. Trimming left V 4 bases short and J 4 bases short, with 14 bases between. For the CDR3, the DNA is TGCAGCGTTGCGTATGCAGGGACGTACGAGCAGTACTTC. It specifies CSVAYAGTYEQYF.

The chain couples TRBV15 to TRBJ2-5; weak D call: TRBD2 (7 bases). V was shortened by 0 bases and J by 4 bases, with 12 bases between the two germline ends. This CDR3 comprises 15 residues. Germline assignment: CDR1 LNHNV and CDR2 YYDKDF (reference sequence). The CDR3 reads CATSRERGAGETQYF. The CDR3 nucleotides read TGTGCCACCAGCAGAGAACGGGGGGCCGGAGAGACCCAGTACTTC. The full variable domain, in which reference TRBV15 and TRBJ2-5 provide the parts outside the CDR3, is DAMVIQNPRYQVTQFGKPVTLSCSQTLNHNVMYWYQQKSSQAPKLLFHYYDKDFNNEADTPDNFQSRRPNTSFCFLDIRSPGLGDTAMYLCATSRERGAGETQYFGPGTRLLVL.

This chain joins TRBV15 and TRBJ1-5; D is perhaps TRBD1 (5 bases). V shed 2 bases and J shed 3 bases, with 23 bases lying between them. The CDR3 has 19 residues. Germline loops: CDR1 LNHNV, CDR2 YYDKDF (reference sequence). This CDR3 is CATSRPTGGDGTSNQPQHF. The CDR3 bases are TGTGCCACCAGCAGACCTACCGGGGGGGACGGAACCTCCAATCAGCCCCAGCATTTT.

The J gene is TRBJ2-5, the V gene TRBV7-9, with D tentatively TRBD2 (5 bases). Germline-derived CDR1 and CDR2 are SEHNR and FQNEAQ (reference sequence). This CDR3 region has 12 residues. V was trimmed by 5 bases and J by 9 bases, leaving 13 bases between them. The CDR3 region is CASSPLMEAQYF. In DNA form, the CDR3 reads TGTGCCAGCAGCCCCCTCATGGAGGCCCAGTACTTC.

J is TRBJ2-3 and V is TRBV9; D ambiguous. The CDR3 extends over 13 amino acids. The V gene's germline CDR1 is SGDLS and CDR2 YYNGEE. Trimming took 0 bases from V and 2 from J, leaving 4 bases between them. In DNA form, the CDR3 reads TGTGCCAGCAGCGTAGAGGACACAGATACGCAGTATTTT. Encoded protein: CASSVEDTDTQYF. The full variable domain, rest sourced from reference TRBV9 and TRBJ2-3, is DSGVTQTPKHLITATGQRVTLRCSPRSGDLSVYWYQQSLDQGLQFLIQYYNGEERAKGNILERFSAQQFPDLHSELNLSSLELGDSALYFCASSVEDTDTQYFGPGTRLTVL.

J is TRBJ2-3 and V is TRBV4-3; D unclear. Deletions cut 0 bases from V and 2 bases from J, with 6 bases between. This CDR3 has 14 residues. CDR1 and CDR2 from the germline V gene are LGHNA and YSLEER. CDR3 DNA: TGCGCCAGCAGCCAAGATACAGTCACAGATACGCAGTATTTT. This gives the protein CASSQDTVTDTQYF.

The gene calls are TRBV20-1 and TRBJ2-5; D ambiguous. The length of the CDR3 is 13 residues. The germline V gene encodes CDR1 DFQATT and CDR2 SNEGSKA (reference sequence). V was shortened by 3 bases and J by 7 bases, with 15 bases between the two germline ends. This CDR3 is CSARSRGSGTQYF. CDR3 bases: TGCAGTGCTAGGAGCCGTGGGTCCGGGACCCAGTACTTC.

The chain combines TRBV20-1 with TRBJ2-1; 10 bases match TRBD2. J gave up 3 bases and V 6 bases, and 14 bases lay outside the gene matches. The CDR3 spans 17 residues. Per germline, CDR1 DFQATT and CDR2 SNEGSKA (reference sequence). The CDR3 coding sequence is TGCAGTGCCGGAGAAGCAAGGACTAGCGGAGACTACAATGAGCAGTTCTTC. Protein: CSAGEARTSGDYNEQFF.

V usage is TRBV15 and J usage is TRBJ2-6; 7 nucleotides line up with TRBD1. V shed 5 bases, J shed 1 base, and the junction held 5 bases outside the gene matches. CDR3 length: 16 residues. Germline CDR1 LNHNV, CDR2 YYDKDF (reference sequence). This CDR3 is CATSANRGSGANVLTF. The DNA of the CDR3 is TGTGCCACCAGCGCAAACAGGGGTTCTGGGGCCAACGTCCTGACTTTC. The variable domain in full, with the rest retrieved from reference TRBV15 and TRBJ2-6, is DAMVIQNPRYQVTQFGKPVTLSCSQTLNHNVMYWYQQKSSQAPKLLFHYYDKDFNNEADTPDNFQSRRPNTSFCFLDIRSPGLGDTAMYLCATSANRGSGANVLTFGAGSRLTVL.

V usage is TRBV6-5 and J usage is TRBJ2-3; weak D call: TRBD2 (5 bases). CDR1 and CDR2 from the germline V gene are MNHEY and SVGAGI. This CDR3 is 15 amino acids long. The V and J ends lost 7 bases and 2 bases respectively, with 16 bases between them. CDR3 DNA sequence: TGTGCCAGCAACCCCCGGGGATCGGACACAGATACGCAGTATTTT. This sequence encodes CASNPRGSDTDTQYF.

The chain links TRBV20-1 to TRBJ1-2; 8 bases are a match to TRBD1. This CDR3 region has 13 residues. Germline loops: CDR1 DFQATT, CDR2 SNEGSKA (reference sequence). The junction had 4 bases not matched to a gene; V was cut back by 4 bases and J by 3 bases. This chain's CDR3 is CSAMGQDYYGYTF. In DNA form, the CDR3 reads TGCAGTGCTATGGGACAGGACTACTATGGCTACACCTTC.